The subject of this entry is one T cell receptor beta chain. Its antigen remains unknown. The data are from a study of blood T cells in healthy people across ages. Study-wide findings and caveats: Age brought a roughly linear fall in TCR beta diversity measured per million T cells.

With V trimmed by 3 bases and J by 4 bases, 3 bases remained unmatched. The CDR3 length is 15 residues. Germline V CDR1 and CDR2: KGHSH, LQKENI. Investigators took about 9.1 milliliters of peripheral blood from every donor. Then a second PCR, running roughly 7 to 11 cycles, was carried out with a sample-barcoded 5' primer and a J-beta primer mix. One entry per CDR3 protein results from TCRdb running MiXCR on the 5' RACE reads. The sample comprises 910,000 or so distinct CDR3 sequences, around 54% of which are singletons, and roughly a fifth rests with the top ten. Material for sequencing was blood. This sequence originates from a woman aged 55-70 years in good health. The chain has TRBV18 and TRBJ1-6; 7 bases fit TRBD1. CDR3 in amino acids: CASSPTGDYNSPLHF. CDR3 in DNA: TGTGCCAGCTCACCTACAGGGGATTATAATTCACCCCTCCACTTT.